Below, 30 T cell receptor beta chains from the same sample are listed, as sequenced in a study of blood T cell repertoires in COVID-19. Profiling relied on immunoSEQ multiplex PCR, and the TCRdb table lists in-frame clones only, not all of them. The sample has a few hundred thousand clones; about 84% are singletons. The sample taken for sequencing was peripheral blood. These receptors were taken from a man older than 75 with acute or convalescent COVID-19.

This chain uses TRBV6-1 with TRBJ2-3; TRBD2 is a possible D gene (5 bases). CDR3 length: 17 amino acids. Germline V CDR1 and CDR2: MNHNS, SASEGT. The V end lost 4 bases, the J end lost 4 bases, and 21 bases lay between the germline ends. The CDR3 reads CASSALSGGILADTQYF. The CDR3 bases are TGTGCCAGCAGTGCCTTGAGCGGCGGCATACTTGCAGATACGCAGTATTTT.

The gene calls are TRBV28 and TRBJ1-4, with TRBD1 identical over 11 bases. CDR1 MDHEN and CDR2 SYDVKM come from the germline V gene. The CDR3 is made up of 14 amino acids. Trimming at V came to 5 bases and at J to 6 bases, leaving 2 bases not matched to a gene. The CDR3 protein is CASSRTGGDEKLFF. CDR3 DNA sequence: TGTGCCAGCAGTCGGACAGGGGGCGATGAAAAACTGTTTTTT. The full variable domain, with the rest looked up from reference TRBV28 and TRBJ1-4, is DVKVTQSSRYLVKRTGEKVFLECVQDMDHENMFWYRQDPGLGLRLIYFSYDVKMKEKGDIPEGYSVSREKKERFSLILESASTNQTSMYLCASSRTGGDEKLFFGSGTQLSVL.

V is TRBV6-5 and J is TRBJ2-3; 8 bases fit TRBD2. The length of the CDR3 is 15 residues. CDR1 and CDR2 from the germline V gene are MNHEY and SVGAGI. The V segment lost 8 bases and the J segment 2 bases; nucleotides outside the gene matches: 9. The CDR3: CASYGLADFTDTQYF. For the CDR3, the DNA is TGTGCCAGCTACGGACTAGCTGATTTCACAGATACGCAGTATTTT.

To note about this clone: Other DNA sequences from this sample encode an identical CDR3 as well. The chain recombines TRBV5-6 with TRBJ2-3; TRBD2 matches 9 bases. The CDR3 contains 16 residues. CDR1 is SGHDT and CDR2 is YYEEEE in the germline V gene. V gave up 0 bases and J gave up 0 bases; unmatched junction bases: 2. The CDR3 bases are TGTGCCAGCAGCTTGGGACTAGCGGCTAGCACAGATACGCAGTATTTT. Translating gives CASSLGLAASTDTQYF.

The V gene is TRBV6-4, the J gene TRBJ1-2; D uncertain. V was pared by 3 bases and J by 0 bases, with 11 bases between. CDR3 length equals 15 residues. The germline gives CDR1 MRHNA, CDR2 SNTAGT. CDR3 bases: TGTGCCAGCAGTGAACGACTCGGAGCTAACTATGGCTACACCTTC. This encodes CASSERLGANYGYTF.

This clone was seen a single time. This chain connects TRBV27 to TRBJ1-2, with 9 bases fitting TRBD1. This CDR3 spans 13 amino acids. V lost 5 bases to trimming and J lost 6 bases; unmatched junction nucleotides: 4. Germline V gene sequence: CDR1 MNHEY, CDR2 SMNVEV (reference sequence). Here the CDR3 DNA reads TGTGCCAGCAGTAGACAGGGGGTCCATGGCTACACCTTC. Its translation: CASSRQGVHGYTF.

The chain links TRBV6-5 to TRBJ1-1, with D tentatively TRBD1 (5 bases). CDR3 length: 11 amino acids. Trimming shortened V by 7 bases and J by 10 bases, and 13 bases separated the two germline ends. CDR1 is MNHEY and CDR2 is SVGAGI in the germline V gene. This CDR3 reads CASTGGTGAFF. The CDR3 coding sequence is TGTGCCAGCACGGGGGGGACGGGAGCTTTCTTT.

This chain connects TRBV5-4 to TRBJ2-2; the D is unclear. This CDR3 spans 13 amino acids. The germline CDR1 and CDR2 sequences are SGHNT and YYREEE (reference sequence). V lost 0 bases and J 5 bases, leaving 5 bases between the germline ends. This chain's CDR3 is CASSLAQTGELFF. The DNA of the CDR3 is TGTGCCAGCAGCTTGGCCCAAACCGGGGAGCTGTTTTTT. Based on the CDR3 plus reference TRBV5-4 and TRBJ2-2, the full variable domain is ETGVTQSPTHLIKTRGQQVTLRCSSQSGHNTVSWYQQALGQGPQFIFQYYREEENGRGNFPPRFSGLQFPNYSSELNVNALELDDSALYLCASSLAQTGELFFGEGSRLTVL.

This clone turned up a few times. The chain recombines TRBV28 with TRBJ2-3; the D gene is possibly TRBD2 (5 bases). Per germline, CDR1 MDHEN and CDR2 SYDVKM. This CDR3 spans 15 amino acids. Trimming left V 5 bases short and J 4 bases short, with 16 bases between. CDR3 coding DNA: TGTGCCAGCAGTCAACTACTAGATATGGCAGATACGCAGTATTTT. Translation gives CASSQLLDMADTQYF.

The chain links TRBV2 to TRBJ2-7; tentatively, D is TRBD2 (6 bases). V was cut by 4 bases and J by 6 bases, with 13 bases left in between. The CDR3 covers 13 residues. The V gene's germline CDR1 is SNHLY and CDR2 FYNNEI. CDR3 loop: CASSVRLVVEQYF. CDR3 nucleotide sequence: TGTGCCAGCAGTGTCAGACTAGTAGTCGAGCAGTACTTC.

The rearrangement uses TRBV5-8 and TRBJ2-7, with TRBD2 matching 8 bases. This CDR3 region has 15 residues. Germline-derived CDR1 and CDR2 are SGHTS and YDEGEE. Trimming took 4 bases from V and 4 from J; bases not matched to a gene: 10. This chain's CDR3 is CASSLQAGGGYEQYF. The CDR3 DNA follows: TGTGCCAGCAGCCTACAGGCGGGGGGAGGATACGAGCAGTACTTC.

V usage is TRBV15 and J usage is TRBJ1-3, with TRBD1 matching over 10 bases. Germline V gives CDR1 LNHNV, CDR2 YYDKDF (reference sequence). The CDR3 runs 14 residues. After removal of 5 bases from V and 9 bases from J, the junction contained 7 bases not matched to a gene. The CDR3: CATSARDRGSTIYF. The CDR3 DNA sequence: TGTGCCACCAGCGCCCGGGACAGGGGTAGCACCATATATTTT.

The DNA for the CDR3 is TGTGCCAGCAGTGAAGGGGGGACAGTTCTGGGAGATACGCAGTATTTT. This encodes CASSEGGTVLGDTQYF. This rearrangement joins TRBV2 to TRBJ2-3; TRBD1 matches at 7 bases. This CDR3 comprises 16 residues. Germline CDR1 and CDR2: SNHLY and FYNNEI. V was pared by 1 base and J by 5 bases, with 9 bases of the junction left unmatched.

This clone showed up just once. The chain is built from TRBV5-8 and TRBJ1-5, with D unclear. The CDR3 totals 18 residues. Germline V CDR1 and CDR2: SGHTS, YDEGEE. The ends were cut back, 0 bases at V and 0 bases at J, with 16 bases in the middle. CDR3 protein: CASSLGDIPNFSNQPQHF. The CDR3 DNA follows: TGTGCCAGCAGCTTGGGTGACATCCCCAACTTTAGCAATCAGCCCCAGCATTTT.

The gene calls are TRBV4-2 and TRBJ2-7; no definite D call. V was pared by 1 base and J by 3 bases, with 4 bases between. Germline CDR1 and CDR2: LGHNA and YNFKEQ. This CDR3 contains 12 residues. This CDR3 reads CASSQAGYEQYF. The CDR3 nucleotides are TGTGCCAGCAGCCAAGCAGGCTACGAGCAGTACTTC.

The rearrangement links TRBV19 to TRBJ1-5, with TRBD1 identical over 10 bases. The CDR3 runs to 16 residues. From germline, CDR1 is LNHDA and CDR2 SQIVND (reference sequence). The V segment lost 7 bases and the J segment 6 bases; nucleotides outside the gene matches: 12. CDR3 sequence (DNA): TGTGCCAGTACCATGGGGGACAGGGGATGGAGTCAGCCCCAGCATTTT. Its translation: CASTMGDRGWSQPQHF.

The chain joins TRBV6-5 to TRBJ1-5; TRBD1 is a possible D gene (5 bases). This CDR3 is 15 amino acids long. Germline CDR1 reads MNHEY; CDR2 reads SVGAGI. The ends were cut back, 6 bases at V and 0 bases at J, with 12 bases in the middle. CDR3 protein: CASSYGGTSNQPQHF. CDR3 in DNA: TGTGCCAGCAGCTACGGGGGGACTAGCAATCAGCCCCAGCATTTT.

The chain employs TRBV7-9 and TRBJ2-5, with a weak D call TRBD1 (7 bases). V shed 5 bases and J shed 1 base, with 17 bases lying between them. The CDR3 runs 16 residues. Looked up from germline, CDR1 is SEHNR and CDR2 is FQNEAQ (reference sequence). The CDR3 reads CASSLSGAGGQETQYF. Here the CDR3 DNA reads TGTGCCAGCAGCCTCTCGGGGGCAGGGGGCCAAGAGACCCAGTACTTC.

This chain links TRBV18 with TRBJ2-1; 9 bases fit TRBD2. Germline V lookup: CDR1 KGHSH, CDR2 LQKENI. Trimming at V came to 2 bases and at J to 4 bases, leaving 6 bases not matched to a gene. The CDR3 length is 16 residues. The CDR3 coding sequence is TGTGCCAGCTCACCAGCCAGCGGGGGGCAATACAATGAGCAGTTCTTC. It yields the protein CASSPASGGQYNEQFF.

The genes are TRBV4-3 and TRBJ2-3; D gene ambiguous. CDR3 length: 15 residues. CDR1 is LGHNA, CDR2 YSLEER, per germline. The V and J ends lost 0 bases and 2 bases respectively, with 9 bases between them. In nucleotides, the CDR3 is TGCGCCAGCAGCCAAGATGCGGTGGTCACAGATACGCAGTATTTT. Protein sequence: CASSQDAVVTDTQYF.

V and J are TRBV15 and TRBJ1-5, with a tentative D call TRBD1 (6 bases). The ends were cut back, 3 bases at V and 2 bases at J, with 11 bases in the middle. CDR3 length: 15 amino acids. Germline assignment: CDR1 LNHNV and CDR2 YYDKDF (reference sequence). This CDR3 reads CATSSRDTGNQPQHF. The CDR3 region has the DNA TGTGCCACCAGCAGCCGGGACACGGGCAATCAGCCCCAGCATTTT.

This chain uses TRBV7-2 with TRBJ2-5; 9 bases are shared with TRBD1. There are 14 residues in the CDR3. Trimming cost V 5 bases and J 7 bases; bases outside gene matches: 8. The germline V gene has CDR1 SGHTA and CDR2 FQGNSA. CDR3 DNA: TGTGCCAGCAGCATCGGACAGGGGTTCGGGACCCAGTACTTC. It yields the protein CASSIGQGFGTQYF.

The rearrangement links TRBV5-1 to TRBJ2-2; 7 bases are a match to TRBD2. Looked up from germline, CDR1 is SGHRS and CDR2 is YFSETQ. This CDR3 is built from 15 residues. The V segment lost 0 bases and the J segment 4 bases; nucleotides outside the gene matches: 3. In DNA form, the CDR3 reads TGCGCCAGCAGCTTGGGGAGCGGGGCCACCGGGGAGCTGTTTTTT. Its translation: CASSLGSGATGELFF. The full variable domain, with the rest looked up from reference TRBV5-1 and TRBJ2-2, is KAGVTQTPRYLIKTRGQQVTLSCSPISGHRSVSWYQQTPGQGLQFLFEYFSETQRNKGNFPGRFSGRQFSNSRSEMNVSTLELGDSALYLCASSLGSGATGELFFGEGSRLTVL.

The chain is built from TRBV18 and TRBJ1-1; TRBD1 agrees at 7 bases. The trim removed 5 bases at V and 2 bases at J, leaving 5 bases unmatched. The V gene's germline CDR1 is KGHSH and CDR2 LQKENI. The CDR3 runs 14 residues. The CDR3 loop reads CASSYRDSNTEAFF. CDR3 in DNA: TGTGCCAGCTCATACCGGGACAGTAACACTGAAGCTTTCTTT.

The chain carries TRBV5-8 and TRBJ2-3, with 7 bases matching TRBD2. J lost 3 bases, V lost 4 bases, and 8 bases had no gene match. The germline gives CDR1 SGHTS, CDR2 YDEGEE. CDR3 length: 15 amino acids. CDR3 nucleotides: TGTGCCAGCAGCGGGTCCAGAGCGGGGACAGATACGCAGTATTTT. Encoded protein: CASSGSRAGTDTQYF.

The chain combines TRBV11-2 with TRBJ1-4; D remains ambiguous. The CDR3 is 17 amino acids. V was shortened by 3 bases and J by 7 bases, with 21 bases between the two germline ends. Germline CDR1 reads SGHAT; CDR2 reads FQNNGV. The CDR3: CASSFPTSGFESEKLFF. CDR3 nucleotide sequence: TGTGCCAGCAGCTTCCCTACCTCGGGTTTTGAGAGTGAAAAACTGTTTTTT.

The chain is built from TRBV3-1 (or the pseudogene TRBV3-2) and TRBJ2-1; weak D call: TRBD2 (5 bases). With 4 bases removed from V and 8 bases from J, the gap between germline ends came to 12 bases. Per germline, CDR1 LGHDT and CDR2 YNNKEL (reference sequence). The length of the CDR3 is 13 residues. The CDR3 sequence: CASSPTAGDEQFF. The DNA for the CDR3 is TGTGCCAGCAGCCCGACCGCGGGCGATGAGCAGTTCTTC.

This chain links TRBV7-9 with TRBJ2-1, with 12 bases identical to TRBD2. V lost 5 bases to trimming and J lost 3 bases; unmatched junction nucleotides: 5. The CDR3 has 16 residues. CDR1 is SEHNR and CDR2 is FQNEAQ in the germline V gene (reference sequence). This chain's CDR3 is CASSASGRALYNEQFF. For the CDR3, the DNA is TGTGCCAGCAGCGCTAGCGGGAGGGCCCTCTACAATGAGCAGTTCTTC. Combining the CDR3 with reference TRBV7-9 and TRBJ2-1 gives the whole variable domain DTGVSQNPRHKITKRGQNVTFRCDPISEHNRLYWYRQTLGQGPEFLTYFQNEAQLEKSRLLSDRFSAERPKGSFSTLEIQRTEQGDSAMYLCASSASGRALYNEQFFGPGTRLTVL.

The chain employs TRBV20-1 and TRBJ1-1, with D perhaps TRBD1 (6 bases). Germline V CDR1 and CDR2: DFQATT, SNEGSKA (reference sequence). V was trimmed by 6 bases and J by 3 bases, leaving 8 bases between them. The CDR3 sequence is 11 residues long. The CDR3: CSARTDTEAFF. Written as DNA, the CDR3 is TGCAGTGCCAGGACAGACACTGAAGCTTTCTTT.

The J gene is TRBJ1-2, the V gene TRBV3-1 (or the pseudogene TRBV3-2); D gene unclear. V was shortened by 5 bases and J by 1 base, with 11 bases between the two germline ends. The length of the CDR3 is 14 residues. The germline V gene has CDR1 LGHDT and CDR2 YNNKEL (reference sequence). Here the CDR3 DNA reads TGTGCCAGCAGCTCTAGGCAGCGTAACTATGGCTACACCTTC. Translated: CASSSRQRNYGYTF.